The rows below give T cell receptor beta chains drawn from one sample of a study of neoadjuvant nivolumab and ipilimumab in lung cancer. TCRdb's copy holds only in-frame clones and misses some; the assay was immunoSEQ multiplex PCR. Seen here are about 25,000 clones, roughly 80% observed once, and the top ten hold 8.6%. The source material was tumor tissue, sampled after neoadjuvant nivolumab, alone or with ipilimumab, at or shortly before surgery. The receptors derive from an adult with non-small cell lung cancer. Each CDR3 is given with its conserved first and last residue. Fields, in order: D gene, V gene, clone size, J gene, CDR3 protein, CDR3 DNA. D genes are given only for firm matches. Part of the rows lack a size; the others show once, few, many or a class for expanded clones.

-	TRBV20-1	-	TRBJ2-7	CSFHGPYEQYF	TGCAGCTTTCACGGACCCTACGAGCAGTACTTC
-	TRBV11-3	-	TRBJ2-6	CASSPTGGSGANVLTF	TGTGCCAGCAGCCCGACAGGTGGCTCTGGGGCCAACGTCCTGACTTTC
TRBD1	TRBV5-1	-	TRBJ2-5	CASSLDPRDRVQETQYF	TGCGCCAGCAGCTTGGACCCCCGGGACAGGGTCCAAGAGACCCAGTACTTC
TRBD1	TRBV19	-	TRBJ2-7	CASSSGQVGTHEQYF	TGTGCCAGTAGTTCGGGACAGGTCGGGACACACGAGCAGTACTTC
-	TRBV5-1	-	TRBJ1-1	CASSPWTGIRGDTEAFF	TGCGCCAGCAGCCCTTGGACCGGAATCAGGGGAGACACTGAAGCTTTCTTT
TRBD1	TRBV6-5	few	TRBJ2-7	CASNTGGAGGDEQYF	TGTGCCAGCAACACAGGAGGTGCAGGGGGAGACGAGCAGTACTTC
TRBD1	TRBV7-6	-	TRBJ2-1	CASSPYRGPFNEQFF	TGTGCCAGCAGCCCATACAGGGGCCCATTCAATGAGCAGTTCTTC
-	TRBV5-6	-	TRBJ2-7	CASSSVNYEQYF	TGTGCCAGCAGCTCCGTGAACTACGAGCAGTACTTC
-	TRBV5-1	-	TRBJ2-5	CASSSQGSSNRWETQYF	TGCGCCAGCAGCTCCCAGGGTTCTAGTAACCGGTGGGAGACCCAGTACTTC
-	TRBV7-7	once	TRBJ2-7	CASSLGVSSYEQYF	TGTGCCAGCAGCCTGGGGGTCTCCTCCTACGAGCAGTACTTC
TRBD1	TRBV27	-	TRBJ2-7	CASSPGTGLYEQYF	TGTGCCAGCAGTCCCGGGACAGGACTTTACGAGCAGTACTTC
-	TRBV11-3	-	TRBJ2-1	CASSPQGQSAYNEQFF	TGTGCCAGCAGCCCCCAAGGACAGAGCGCTTACAATGAGCAGTTCTTC
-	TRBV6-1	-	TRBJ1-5	CASSERSQPQHF	TGTGCCAGCAGTGAAAGAAGTCAGCCCCAGCATTTT
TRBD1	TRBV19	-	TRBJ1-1	CASSQGAEARRDTEAFF	TGTGCCAGTTCTCAGGGGGCGGAGGCCAGGAGGGACACTGAAGCTTTCTTT
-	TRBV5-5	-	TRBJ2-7	CASSLSAYEQYF	TGTGCCAGCAGCTTGAGTGCCTACGAGCAGTACTTC
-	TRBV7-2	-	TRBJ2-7	CASSETRSDEQYF	TGTGCCAGCAGCGAGACTAGATCCGACGAGCAGTACTTC